This T cell receptor beta chain was sequenced for a study of CD8 T cells in Susac syndrome. The multiple sclerosis controls consisted of treatment-naive patients with relapsing-remitting disease, either stable or active. Isolation of CD8+ and CD4+ T cells was performed negatively, whereas enrichment of TEMRA cells was done by FACS. Germline V gene data show CDR1 as SGHRS and CDR2 as YFSETQ. V lost 4 bases to trimming and J lost 0 bases, with 13 bases between them. CDR3 length: 15 amino acids. Random hexamers primed reverse transcription of about 0.45 to 1 ug RNA. The authors amplified TCR beta CDR3 across 54 Vbeta and 13 Jbeta using immunoSEQ multiplex PCR. TCRdb re-called the immunoSEQ multiplex PCR reads with MiXCR, one entry per CDR3 protein. The data hold some 190,000 distinct CDR3 sequences, with more than 90% observed a single time.

V and J are TRBV5-1 and TRBJ1-2; weak D call: TRBD1 (5 bases). The receptor's source is a human donor with multiple sclerosis. The specimen was CD4+ T cells from PBMCs. The CDR3, as DNA: TGCGCCAGCAGCCCACAGGTGGGACCTAACTATGGCTACACCTTC. This codes for CASSPQVGPNYGYTF.